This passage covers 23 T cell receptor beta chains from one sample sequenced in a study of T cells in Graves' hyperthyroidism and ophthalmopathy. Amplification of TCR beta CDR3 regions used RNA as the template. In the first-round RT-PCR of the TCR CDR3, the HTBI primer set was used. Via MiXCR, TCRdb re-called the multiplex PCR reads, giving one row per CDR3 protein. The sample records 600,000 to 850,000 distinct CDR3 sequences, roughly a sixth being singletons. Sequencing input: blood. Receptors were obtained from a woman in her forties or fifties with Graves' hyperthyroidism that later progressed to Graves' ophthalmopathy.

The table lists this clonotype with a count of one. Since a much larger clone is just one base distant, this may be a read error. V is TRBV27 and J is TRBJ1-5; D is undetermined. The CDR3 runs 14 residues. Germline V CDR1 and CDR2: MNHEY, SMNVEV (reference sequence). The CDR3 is CASRGPSQNQPKHF. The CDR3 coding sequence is TGTGCCAGCAGGGGCCCCTCCCAAAATCAGCCCAAGCATTTT.

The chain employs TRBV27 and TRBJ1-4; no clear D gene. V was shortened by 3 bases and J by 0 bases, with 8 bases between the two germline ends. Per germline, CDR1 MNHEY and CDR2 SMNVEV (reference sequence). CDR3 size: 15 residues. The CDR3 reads CASSFGEATNEKLFF. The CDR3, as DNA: TGTGCCAGCAGTTTCGGGGAGGCAACTAATGAAAAACTGTTTTTT.

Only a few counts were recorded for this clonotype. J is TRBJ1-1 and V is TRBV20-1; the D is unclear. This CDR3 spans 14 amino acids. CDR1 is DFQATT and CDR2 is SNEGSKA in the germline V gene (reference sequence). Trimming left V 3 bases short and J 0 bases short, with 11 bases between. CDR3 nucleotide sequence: TGCAGTGCTAGGGAATTCAGCATGAACACTGAAGCTTTCTTT. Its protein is CSAREFSMNTEAFF.

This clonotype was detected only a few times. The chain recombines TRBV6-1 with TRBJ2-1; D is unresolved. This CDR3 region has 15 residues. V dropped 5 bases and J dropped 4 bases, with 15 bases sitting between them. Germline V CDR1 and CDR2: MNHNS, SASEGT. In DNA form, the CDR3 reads TGTGCCAGCAGTTTAGCCGGAGTGGGATACAATGAGCAGTTCTTC. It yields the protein CASSLAGVGYNEQFF.

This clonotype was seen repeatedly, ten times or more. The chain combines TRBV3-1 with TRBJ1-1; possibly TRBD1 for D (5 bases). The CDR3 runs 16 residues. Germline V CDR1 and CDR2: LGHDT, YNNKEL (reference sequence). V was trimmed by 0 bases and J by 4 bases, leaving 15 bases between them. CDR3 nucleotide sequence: TGTGCCAGCAGCCAAGATCCTGGGGGTTTCAGCACTGAAGCTTTCTTT. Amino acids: CASSQDPGGFSTEAFF.

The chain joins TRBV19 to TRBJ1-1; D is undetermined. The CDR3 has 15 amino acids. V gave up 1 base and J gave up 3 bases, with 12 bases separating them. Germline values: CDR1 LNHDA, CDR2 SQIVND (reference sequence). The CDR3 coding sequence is TGTGCCAGTAGTATAGTGGTCGGACGGGACACTGAAGCTTTCTTT. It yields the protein CASSIVVGRDTEAFF.

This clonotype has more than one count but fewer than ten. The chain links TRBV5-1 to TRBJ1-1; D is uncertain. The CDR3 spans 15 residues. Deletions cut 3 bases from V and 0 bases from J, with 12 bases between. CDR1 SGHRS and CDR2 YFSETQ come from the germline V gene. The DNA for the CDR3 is TGCGCCAGCAGCTCCAGACGGGCCATGAACACTGAAGCTTTCTTT. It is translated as CASSSRRAMNTEAFF.

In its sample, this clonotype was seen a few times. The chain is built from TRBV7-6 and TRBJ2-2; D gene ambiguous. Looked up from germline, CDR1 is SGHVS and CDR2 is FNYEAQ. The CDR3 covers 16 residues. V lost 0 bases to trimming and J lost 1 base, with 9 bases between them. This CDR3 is CASSLALRRNTGELFF. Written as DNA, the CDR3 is TGTGCCAGCAGCTTAGCGCTTAGGAGGAACACCGGGGAGCTGTTTTTT.

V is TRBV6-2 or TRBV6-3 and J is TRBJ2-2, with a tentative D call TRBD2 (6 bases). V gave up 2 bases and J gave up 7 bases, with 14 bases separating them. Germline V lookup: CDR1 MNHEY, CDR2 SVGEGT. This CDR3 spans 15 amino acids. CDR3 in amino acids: CASSYGPGVGGELFF. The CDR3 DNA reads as TGTGCCAGCAGTTACGGGCCGGGGGTAGGCGGGGAGCTGTTTTTT.

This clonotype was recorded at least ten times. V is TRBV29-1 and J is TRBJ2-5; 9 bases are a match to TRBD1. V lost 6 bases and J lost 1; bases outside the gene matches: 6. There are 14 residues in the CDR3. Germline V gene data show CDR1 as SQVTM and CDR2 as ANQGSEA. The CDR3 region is CSVGQGSFQETQYF. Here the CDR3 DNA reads TGCAGCGTCGGACAGGGGTCTTTCCAAGAGACCCAGTACTTC.

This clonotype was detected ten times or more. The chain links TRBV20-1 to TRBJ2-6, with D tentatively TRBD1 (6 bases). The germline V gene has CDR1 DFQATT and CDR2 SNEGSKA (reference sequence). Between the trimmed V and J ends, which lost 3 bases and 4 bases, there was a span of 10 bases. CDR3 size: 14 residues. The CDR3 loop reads CSASVGGGANVLTF. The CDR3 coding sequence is TGCAGTGCTAGTGTAGGGGGAGGGGCCAACGTCCTGACTTTC.

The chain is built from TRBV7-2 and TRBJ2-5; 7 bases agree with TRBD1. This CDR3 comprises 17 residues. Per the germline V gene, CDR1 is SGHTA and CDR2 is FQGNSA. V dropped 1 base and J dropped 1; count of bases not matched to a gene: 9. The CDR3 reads CASSLDSRTGTQETQYF. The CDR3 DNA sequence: TGTGCCAGCAGCTTAGATTCTAGGACAGGTACCCAAGAGACCCAGTACTTC.

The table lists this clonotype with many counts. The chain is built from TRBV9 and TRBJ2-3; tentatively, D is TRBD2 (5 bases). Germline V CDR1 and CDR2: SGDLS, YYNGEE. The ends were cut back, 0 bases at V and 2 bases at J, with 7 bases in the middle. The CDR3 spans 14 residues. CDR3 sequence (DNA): TGTGCCAGCAGCGTAGTGGGAGACACAGATACGCAGTATTTT. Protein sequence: CASSVVGDTDTQYF.

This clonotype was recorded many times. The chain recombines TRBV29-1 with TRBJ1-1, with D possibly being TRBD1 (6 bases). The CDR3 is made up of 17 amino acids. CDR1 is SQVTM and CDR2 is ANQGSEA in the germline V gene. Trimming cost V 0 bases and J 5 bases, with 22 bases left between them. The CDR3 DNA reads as TGCAGCGTTGAAGATCGGCGGGAGGGGAAGAGGGGGACTGAAGCTTTCTTT. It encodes CSVEDRREGKRGTEAFF. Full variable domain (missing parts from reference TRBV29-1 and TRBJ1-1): SAVISQKPSRDICQRGTSLTIQCQVDSQVTMMFWYRQQPGQSLTLIATANQGSEATYESGFVIDKFPISRPNLTFSTLTVSNMSPEDSSIYLCSVEDRREGKRGTEAFFGQGTRLTVV.

CDR3 nucleotides: TGTGCCAGCAGTTTAGAATGGGGGGGGGCCAATCAGCCCCAGCATTTT. Translation: CASSLEWGGANQPQHF. V and J are TRBV9 and TRBJ1-5; TRBD1 might be the D (6 bases). V lost 5 bases to trimming and J lost 3 bases, with 18 bases between them. There are 16 residues in the CDR3. The V gene's germline CDR1 is SGDLS and CDR2 YYNGEE.

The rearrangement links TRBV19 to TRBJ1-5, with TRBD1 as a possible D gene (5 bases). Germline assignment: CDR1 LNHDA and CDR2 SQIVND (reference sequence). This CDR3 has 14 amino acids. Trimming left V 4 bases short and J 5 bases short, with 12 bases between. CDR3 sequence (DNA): TGTGCCAGTAGTACTAGGGGCGGCTATCAGCCCCAGCATTTT. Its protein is CASSTRGGYQPQHF.

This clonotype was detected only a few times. The CDR3 DNA reads as TGCGCCAGCAGTGGGGACACACACAATCAGCCCCAGCATTTT. This encodes CASSGDTHNQPQHF. V usage is TRBV10-2 and J usage is TRBJ1-5, with TRBD1 as a possible D gene (6 bases). Trimming cost V 4 bases and J 3 bases, with 10 bases left between them. The germline gives CDR1 WSHSY, CDR2 SAAADI. The CDR3 runs to 14 residues.

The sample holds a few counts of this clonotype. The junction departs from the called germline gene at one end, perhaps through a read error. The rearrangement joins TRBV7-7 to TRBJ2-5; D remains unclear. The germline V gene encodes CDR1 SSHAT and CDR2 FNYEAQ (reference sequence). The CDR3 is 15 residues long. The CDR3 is CASSLTDGTQETQYF. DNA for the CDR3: TGTGCTAGCAGCTTAACGGACGGAACCCAAGAGACCCAGTACTTC.

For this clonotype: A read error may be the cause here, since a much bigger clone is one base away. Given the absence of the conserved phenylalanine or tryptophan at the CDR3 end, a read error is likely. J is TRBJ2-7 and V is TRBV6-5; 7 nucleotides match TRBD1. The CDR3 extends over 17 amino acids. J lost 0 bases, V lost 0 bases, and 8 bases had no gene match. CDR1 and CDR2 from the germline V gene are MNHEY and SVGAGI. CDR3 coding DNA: TGTGCCAGCAGTTACTCGAGAGGACAGGCCGGCTCCTACGAGCAGTACTCC. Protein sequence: CASSYSRGQAGSYEQYS.

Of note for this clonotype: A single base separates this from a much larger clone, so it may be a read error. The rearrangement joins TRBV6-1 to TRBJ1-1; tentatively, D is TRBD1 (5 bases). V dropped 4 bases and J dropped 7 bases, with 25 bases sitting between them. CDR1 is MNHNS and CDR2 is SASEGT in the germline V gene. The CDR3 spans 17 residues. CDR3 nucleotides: TGTGCCAGCAGTGTTGGGACCCGACGGGTGCTGGGCAGTGAAGCTTTCTTT. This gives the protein CASSVGTRRVLGSEAFF.

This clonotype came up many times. In nucleotides, the CDR3 is TGCGCCAGCAGCATAGCCGGGAAACTGAACACTGAAGCTTTCTTT. Protein: CASSIAGKLNTEAFF. The genes are TRBV5-1 and TRBJ1-1, with D hard to call. The germline CDR1 and CDR2 sequences are SGHRS and YFSETQ. This CDR3 is 15 amino acids long. V lost 4 bases to trimming and J lost 0 bases, with 13 bases between them.

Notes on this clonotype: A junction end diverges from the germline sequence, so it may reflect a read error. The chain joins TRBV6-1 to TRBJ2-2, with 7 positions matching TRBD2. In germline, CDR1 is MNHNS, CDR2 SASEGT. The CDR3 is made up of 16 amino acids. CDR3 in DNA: TGTGCCAGGAGTGACCCAGCGGGGAAAAACACCGGGGAGCTGTTTTTT. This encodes CARSDPAGKNTGELFF.

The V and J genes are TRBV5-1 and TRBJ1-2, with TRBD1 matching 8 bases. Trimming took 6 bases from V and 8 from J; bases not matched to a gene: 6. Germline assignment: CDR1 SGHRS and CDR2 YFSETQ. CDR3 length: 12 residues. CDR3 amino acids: CASISTGDGYTF. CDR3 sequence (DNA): TGCGCCAGCATCTCGACAGGGGACGGCTACACCTTC.